Listed here is a single T cell receptor (beta chain). It lacks a known antigen. No clone much larger than this one lies a single base away; base qualities are absent. TCRbeta CDR3 regions were amplified from genomic DNA using the immunoSEQ Assay, a bias-controlled multiplex PCR. As for how the authors treated the data: The number of nucleated cells in each sample was estimated from the amplification of reference gene primers within the assay. To quantify the absolute abundance of each unique TCRbeta CDR3 rearrangement, sequence reads were collapsed and filtered. Productive Simpson clonality was computed per sample as the square root of Simpson's diversity index over productive rearrangements. This immuneACCESS table, as held by TCRdb, lists in-frame sequences with V and J called but not all clones. Of the missing ones, under half trace to an unresolved V gene in checked studies; the others have no known cause. V and J calls and clone size are given by that table; D and trimming were obtained from the DNA. Recorded for this sample are more than 85,000 clones; 76% of them occurred a single time. Roughly 3.8% of the sample goes to the ten largest clones.

These data come from a study of blood T cell repertoires in COVID-19 (dated by TCRdb to the early 2020s). Notes on the research overall: Samples from collaborators originated in the United States, Italy and Spain and spanned both the acute and convalescent phases of COVID-19. The prospective study material was composed of cDNA or gDNA derived from T cells, B-cell-depleted T cells, or PBMCs. Subjects who had been exposed to COVID-19, were actively infected with it, or had recovered from it provided the deeply sampled blood TCRbeta repertoires that made up the dataset. The repertoires were made available in a free public database intended to serve as a resource for research on the immune response to SARS-CoV-2. Samples came from the ongoing ImmuneRACE study (first 160 participants) plus 1,254 subjects from 6 global collaborators. Nearly every sample came with metadata listing a de-identified subject ID, COVID-19 status, age in years and sex. Where available, HLA class I and class II types were taken from metadata supplied by the sample provider and were not determined by assay-based typing.

The collaborating institutions used their own protocols to collect whole blood in K2EDTA tubes. For TCRbeta analysis, collaborators shipped samples in one of three forms: frozen whole blood, isolated PBMCs, or DNA extracted from either of those sample types. Findings and caveats that apply to the study as a whole: How much clinical and demographic metadata was included differed by source and by participant, and the metadata was provided uncurated.

V sheds 4 bases and J sheds 0 bases, leaving 19 bases between their ends. The germline V gene yields MGHRA for CDR1 and YSYEKL for CDR2. The CDR3 has 19 amino acids, counting the end cysteine and phenylalanine. Only the CDR3 portion is preserved as DNA: 57 bases, with reading frame beginning at the first base. The source material was peripheral blood. The chain couples TRBV4-1 to TRBJ1-6; matching of 6 bases hints at TRBD1 as the D gene. This clonotype originated in a woman older than 75 with acute or convalescent COVID-19. Read as DNA, the sequence is TGCGCCAGCAGCCCAAGGGGGGGTTTCCGGAGCTCCTATAATTCACCCCTCCACTTT. Translated, this is CASSPRGGFRSSYNSPLHF.